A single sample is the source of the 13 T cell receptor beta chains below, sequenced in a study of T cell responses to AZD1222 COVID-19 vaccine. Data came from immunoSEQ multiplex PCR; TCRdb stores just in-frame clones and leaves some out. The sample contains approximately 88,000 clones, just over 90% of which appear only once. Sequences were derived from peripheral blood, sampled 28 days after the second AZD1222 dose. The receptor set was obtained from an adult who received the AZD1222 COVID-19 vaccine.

This CDR3 reads CASSPPARGPVEQFF. DNA of the CDR3: TGTGCCAGCAGCCCCCCAGCGCGGGGCCCGGTTGAGCAGTTCTTC. The chain combines TRBV7-3 with TRBJ2-1, with D perhaps TRBD2 (6 bases). The germline gives CDR1 SGHTA, CDR2 FQGTGA. The CDR3 loop spans 15 amino acids. The germline V and J ends were trimmed by 5 bases and 9 bases, with 20 bases remaining between them.

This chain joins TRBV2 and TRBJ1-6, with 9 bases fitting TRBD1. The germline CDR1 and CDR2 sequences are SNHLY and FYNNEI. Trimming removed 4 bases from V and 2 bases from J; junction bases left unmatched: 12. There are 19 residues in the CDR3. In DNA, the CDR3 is TGTGCCAGCAGTGTACGGGACAGGGAGGTCTCGCCCTATAATTCACCCCTCCACTTT. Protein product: CASSVRDREVSPYNSPLHF.

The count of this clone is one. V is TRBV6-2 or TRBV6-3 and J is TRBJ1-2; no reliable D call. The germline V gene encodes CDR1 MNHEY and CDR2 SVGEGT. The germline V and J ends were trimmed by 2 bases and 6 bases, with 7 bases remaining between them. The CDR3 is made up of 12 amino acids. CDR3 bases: TGTGCCAGCAGTTACCCGACAAATGGCTACACCTTC. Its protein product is CASSYPTNGYTF.

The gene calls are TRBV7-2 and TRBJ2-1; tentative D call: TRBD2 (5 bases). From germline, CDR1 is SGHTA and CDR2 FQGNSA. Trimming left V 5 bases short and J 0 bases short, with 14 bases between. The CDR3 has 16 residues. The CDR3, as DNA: TGTGCCAGCAGCCCGCCCGGACTCCCCTCCTACAATGAGCAGTTCTTC. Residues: CASSPPGLPSYNEQFF.

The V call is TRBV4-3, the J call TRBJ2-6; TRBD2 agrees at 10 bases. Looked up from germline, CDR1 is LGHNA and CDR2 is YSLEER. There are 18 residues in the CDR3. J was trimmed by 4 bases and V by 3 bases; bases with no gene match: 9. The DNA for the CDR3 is TGCGCCAGCAGCCAGGGTTCTAGCGGGGGTTTGGGGGCCAACGTCCTGACTTTC. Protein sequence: CASSQGSSGGLGANVLTF.

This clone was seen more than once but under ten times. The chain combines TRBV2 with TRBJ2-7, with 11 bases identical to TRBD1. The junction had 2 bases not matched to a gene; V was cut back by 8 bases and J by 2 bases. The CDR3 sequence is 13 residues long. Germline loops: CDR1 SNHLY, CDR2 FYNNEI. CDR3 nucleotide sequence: TGTGCCAGCCTGGACAGGGGGCCCTACGAGCAGTACTTC. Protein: CASLDRGPYEQYF.

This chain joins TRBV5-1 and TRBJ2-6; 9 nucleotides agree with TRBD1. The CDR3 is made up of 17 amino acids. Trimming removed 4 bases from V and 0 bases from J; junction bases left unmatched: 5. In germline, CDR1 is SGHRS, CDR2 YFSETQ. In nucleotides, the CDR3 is TGCGCCAGCAGCAAGGGACAGGGTATCTCTGGGGCCAACGTCCTGACTTTC. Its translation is CASSKGQGISGANVLTF. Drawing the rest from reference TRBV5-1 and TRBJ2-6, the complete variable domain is KAGVTQTPRYLIKTRGQQVTLSCSPISGHRSVSWYQQTPGQGLQFLFEYFSETQRNKGNFPGRFSGRQFSNSRSEMNVSTLELGDSALYLCASSKGQGISGANVLTFGAGSRLTVL.

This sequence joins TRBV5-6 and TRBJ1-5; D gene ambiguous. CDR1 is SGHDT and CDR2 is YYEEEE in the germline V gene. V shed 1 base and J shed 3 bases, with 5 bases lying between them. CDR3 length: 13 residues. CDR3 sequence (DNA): TGTGCCAGCAGCTTGACCGTCAATCAGCCCCAGCATTTT. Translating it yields CASSLTVNQPQHF.

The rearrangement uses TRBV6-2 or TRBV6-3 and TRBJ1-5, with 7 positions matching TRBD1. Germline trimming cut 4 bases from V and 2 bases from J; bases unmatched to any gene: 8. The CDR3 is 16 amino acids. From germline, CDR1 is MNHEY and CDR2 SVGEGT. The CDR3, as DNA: TGTGCCAGCAGTTCGTCCCACAGGGGTGGCAATCAGCCCCAGCATTTT. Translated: CASSSSHRGGNQPQHF.

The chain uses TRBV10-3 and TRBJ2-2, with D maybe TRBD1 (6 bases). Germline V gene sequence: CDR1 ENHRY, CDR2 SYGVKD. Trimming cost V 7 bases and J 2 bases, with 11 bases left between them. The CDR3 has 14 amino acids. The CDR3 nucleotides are TGTGCCATCATTCAGACAGGTAACACCGGGGAGCTGTTTTTT. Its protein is CAIIQTGNTGELFF.

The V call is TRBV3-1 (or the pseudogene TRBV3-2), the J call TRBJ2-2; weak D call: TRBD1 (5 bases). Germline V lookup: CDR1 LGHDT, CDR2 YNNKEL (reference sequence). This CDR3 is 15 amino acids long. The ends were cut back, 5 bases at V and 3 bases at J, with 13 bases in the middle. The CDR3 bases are TGTGCCAGCAGCACCTCAGGGCAGCACACCGGGGAGCTGTTTTTT. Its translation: CASSTSGQHTGELFF.

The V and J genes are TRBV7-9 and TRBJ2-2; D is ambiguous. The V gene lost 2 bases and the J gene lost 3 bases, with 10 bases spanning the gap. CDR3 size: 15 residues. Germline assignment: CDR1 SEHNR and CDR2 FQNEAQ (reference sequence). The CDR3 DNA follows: TGTGCCAGCAGCTTACCCCTACACGACACCGGGGAGCTGTTTTTT. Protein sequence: CASSLPLHDTGELFF. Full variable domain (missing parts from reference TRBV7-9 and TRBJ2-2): DTGVSQNPRHKITKRGQNVTFRCDPISEHNRLYWYRQTLGQGPEFLTYFQNEAQLEKSRLLSDRFSAERPKGSFSTLEIQRTEQGDSAMYLCASSLPLHDTGELFFGEGSRLTVL.

The CDR3 loop is CASSPRGFGANVLTF. The DNA for the CDR3 is TGTGCCAGCAGTCCGCGGGGGTTCGGGGCCAACGTCCTGACTTTC. This chain uses TRBV28 with TRBJ2-6, with 7 positions matching TRBD2. Per the germline V gene, CDR1 is MDHEN and CDR2 is SYDVKM. J was trimmed by 4 bases and V by 5 bases; bases with no gene match: 5. CDR3 length: 15 residues.